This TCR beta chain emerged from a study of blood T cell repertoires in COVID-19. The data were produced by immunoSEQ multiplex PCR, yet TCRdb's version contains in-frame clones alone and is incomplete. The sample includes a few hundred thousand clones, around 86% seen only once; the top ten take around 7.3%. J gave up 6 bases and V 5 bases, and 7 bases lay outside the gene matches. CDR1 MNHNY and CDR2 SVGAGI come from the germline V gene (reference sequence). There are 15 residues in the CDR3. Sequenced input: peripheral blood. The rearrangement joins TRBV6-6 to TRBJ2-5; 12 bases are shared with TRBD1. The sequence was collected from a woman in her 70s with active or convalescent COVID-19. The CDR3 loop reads CASSTPGQGAKTQYF. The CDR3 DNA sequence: TGTGCCAGCAGTACACCGGGACAGGGGGCGAAGACCCAGTACTTC.